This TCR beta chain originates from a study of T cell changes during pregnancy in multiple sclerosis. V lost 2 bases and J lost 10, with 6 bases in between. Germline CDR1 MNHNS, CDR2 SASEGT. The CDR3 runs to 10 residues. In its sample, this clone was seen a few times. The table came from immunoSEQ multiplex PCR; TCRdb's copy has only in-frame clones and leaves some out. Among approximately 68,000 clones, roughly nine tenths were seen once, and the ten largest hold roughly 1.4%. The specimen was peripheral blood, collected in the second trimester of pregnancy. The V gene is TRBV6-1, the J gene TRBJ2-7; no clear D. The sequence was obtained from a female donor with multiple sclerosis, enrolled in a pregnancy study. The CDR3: CASSEPIQYF. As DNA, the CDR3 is TGTGCCAGCAGTGAACCTATACAGTACTTC.